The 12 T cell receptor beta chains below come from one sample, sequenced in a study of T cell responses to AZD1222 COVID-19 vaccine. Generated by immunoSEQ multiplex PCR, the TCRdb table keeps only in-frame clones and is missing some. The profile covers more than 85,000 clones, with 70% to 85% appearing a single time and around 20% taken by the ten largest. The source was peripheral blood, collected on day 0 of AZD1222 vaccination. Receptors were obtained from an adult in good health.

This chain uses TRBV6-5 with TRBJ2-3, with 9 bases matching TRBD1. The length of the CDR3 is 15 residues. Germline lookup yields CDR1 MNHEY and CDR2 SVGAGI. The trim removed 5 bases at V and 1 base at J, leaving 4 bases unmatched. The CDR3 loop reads CASSIRTGGTDTQYF. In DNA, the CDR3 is TGTGCCAGCAGTATACGGACAGGGGGCACAGATACGCAGTATTTT.

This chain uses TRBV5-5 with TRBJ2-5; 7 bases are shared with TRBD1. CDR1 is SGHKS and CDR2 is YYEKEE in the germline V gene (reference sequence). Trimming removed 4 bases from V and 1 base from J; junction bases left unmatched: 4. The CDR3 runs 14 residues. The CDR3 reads CASSLTGSQETQYF. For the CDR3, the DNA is TGTGCCAGCAGCCTGACAGGGAGCCAAGAGACCCAGTACTTC.

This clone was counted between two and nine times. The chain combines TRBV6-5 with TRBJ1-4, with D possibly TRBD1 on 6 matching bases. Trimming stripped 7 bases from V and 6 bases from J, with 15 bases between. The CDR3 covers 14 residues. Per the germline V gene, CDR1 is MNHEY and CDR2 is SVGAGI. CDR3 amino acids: CASTHLGADEKLFF. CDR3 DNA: TGTGCCAGCACCCATCTGGGGGCCGATGAAAAACTGTTTTTT.

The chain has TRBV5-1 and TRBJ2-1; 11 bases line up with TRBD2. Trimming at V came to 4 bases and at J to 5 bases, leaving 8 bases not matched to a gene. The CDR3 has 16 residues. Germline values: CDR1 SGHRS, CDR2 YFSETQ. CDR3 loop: CASSIQPGLADNEQFF. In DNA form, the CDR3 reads TGCGCCAGCAGCATACAACCGGGACTAGCGGACAATGAGCAGTTCTTC.

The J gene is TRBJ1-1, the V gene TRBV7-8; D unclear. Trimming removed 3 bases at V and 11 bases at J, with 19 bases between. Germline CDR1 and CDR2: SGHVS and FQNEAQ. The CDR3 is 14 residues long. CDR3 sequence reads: CASSLVSNAGFAFF. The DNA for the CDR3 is TGTGCCAGCAGCTTGGTGTCTAACGCGGGGTTTGCTTTCTTT.

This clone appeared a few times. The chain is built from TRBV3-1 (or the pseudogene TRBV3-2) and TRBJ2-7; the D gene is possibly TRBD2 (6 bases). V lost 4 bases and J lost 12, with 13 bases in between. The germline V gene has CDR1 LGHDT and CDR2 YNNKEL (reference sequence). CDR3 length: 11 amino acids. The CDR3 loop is CASSRDGGLYF. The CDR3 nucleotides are TGTGCCAGCAGCCGCGACGGGGGTCTGTACTTC.

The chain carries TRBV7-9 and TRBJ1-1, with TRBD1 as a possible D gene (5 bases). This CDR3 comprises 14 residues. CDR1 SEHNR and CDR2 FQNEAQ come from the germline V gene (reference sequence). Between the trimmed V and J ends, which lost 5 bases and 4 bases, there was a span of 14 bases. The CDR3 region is CASSRIREGTEAFF. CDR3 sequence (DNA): TGTGCCAGCAGCCGAATCAGGGAAGGCACTGAAGCTTTCTTT.

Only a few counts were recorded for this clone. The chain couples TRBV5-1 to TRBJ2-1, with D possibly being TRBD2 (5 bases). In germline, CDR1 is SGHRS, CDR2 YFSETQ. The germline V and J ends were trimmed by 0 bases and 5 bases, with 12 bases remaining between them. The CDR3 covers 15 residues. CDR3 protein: CASSLGISVNNEQFF. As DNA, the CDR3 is TGCGCCAGCAGCTTGGGGATTAGCGTTAACAATGAGCAGTTCTTC. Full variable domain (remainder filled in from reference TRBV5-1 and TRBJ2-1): KAGVTQTPRYLIKTRGQQVTLSCSPISGHRSVSWYQQTPGQGLQFLFEYFSETQRNKGNFPGRFSGRQFSNSRSEMNVSTLELGDSALYLCASSLGISVNNEQFFGPGTRLTVL.

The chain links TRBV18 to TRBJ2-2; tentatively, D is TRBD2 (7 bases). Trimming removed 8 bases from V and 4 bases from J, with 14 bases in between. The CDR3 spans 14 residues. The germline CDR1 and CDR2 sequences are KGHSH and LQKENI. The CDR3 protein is CASALGGGTGELFF. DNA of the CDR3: TGTGCCAGCGCCCTGGGAGGGGGCACCGGGGAGCTGTTTTTT.

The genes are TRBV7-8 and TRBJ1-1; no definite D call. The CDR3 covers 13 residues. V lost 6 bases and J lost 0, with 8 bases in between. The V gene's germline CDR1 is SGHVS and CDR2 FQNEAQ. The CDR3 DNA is TGTGCCAGCAGGCGAGAAATGAACACTGAAGCTTTCTTT. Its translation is CASRREMNTEAFF.

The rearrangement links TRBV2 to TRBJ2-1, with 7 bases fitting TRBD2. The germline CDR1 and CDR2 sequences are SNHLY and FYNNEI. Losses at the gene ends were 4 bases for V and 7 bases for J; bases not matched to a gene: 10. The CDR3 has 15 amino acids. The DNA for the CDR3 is TGTGCCAGCAGTGCCGTTGCGGGAGCATGGAATGAGCAGTTCTTC. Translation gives CASSAVAGAWNEQFF.

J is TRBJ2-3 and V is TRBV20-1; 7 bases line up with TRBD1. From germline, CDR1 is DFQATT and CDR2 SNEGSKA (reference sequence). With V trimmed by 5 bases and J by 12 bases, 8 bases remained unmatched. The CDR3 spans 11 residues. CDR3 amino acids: CSAATGEIQYF. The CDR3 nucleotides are TGCAGTGCTGCAACAGGGGAGATACAGTATTTT.